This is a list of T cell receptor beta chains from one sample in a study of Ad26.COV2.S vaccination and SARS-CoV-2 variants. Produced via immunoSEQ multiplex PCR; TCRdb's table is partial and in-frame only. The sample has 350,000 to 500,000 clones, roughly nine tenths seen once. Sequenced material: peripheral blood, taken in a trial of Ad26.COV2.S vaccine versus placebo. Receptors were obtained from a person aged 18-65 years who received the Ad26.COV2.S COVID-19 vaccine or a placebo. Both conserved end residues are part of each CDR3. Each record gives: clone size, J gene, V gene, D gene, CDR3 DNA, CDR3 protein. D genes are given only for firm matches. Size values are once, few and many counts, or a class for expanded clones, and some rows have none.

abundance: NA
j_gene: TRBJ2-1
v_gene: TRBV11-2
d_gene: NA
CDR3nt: TGTGCCAGCAGCTTAGGAGGGGGGGCCTACAATGAGCAGTTCTTC
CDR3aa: CASSLGGGAYNEQFF

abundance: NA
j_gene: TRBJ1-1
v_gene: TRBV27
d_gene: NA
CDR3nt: TGTGCCAGTCTTCAGGGGCTGGGCACTGAAGCTTTCTTT
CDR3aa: CASLQGLGTEAFF

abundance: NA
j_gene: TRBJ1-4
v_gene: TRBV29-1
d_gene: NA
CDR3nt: TGCAGCGTTGAGGCTGAGAATGAAAAACTGTTTTTT
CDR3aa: CSVEAENEKLFF

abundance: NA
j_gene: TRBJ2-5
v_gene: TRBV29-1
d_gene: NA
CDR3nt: TGCAGCGTCGGATGGGGACTGAACCAAGAGACCCAGTACTTC
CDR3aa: CSVGWGLNQETQYF

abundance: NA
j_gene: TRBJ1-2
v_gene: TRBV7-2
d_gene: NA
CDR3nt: TGTGCCAGCACCCTCCCTTTTCCTAACTATGGCTACACCTTC
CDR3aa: CASTLPFPNYGYTF

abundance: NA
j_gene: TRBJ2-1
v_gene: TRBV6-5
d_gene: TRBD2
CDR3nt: TGTGCCAGCAGGGCCTCGGGACTAGATGTGTTTGAGTTCTTC
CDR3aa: CASRASGLDVFEFF

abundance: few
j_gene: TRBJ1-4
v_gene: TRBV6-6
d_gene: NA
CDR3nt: TGTGCCAGCAGTTCCCCAACGGAAGGCGAAAAACTGTTTTTT
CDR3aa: CASSSPTEGEKLFF

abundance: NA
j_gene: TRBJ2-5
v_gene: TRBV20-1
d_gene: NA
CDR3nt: TGCAGTGCTAGTACGTCCGCGGAGACCCAGTACTTC
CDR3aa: CSASTSAETQYF

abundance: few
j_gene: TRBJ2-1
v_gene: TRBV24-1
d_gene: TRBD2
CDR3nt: TGTGCCACCAGCCGAACCCTAGCGGGAGGTGGTGAGCAGTTCTTC
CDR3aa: CATSRTLAGGGEQFF

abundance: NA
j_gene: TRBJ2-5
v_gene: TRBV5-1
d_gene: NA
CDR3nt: TGCGCCAGCAGCATCGGGGTCCAAGAGACCCAGTACTTC
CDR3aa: CASSIGVQETQYF

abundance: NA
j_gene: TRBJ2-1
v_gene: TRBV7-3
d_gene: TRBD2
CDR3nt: TGTGCCAGCAGCCATTCTAGCGGGAGCCTAAATGAGCAGTTCTTC
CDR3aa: CASSHSSGSLNEQFF

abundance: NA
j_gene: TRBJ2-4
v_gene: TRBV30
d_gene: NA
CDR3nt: TGTGCCTGGAGTGTAGGCCCTCGAGAGTGGGGAAACATTCAGTACTTC
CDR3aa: CAWSVGPREWGNIQYF

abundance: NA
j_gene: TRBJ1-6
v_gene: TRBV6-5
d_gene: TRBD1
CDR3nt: TGTGCCAGCAGTTATCGGACAGGGGGGAATTCACCCCTCCACTTT
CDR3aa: CASSYRTGGNSPLHF

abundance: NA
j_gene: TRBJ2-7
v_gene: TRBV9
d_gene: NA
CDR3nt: TGTGCCAGCAGCGTAGGTGGGCAACTACTCTACGAGCAGTACTTC
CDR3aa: CASSVGGQLLYEQYF

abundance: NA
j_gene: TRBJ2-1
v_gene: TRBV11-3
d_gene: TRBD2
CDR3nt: TGTGCCAGCAGCCGTCTAGCGGGAGGGTACAATGAGCAGTTCTTC
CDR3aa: CASSRLAGGYNEQFF

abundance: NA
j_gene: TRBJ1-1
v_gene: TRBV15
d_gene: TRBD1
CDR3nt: TGTGCCACCAGCACCTCATATGGACAGGGACGGACCGGAGCTTTCTTT
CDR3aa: CATSTSYGQGRTGAFF

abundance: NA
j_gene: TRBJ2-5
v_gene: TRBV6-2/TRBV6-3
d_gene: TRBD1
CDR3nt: TGTGCCAGCAGCCCGGGCGGGACAGGGGCTCAAGAGACCCAGTACTTC
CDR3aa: CASSPGGTGAQETQYF

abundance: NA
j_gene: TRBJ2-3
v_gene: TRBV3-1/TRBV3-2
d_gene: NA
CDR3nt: TGTGCCAGCAGCCAAGATCTAGTGGTGTTGGCTCCGATTACAGATACGCAGTATTTT
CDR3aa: CASSQDLVVLAPITDTQYF

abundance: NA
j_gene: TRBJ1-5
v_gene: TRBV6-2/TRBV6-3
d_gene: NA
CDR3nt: TGTGCCAGCAGTTCCCAGGGAACGTATCAGCCCCAGCATTTT
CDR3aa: CASSSQGTYQPQHF

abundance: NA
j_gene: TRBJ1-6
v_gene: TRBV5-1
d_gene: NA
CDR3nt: TGCGCCAGCAGCTTGGGCCAGGGAAATTCACCCCTCCACTTT
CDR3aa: CASSLGQGNSPLHF

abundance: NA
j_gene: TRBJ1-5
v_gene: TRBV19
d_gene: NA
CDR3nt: TGTGCCAGTAGTATGGGGAGGCTCAGGCCCCAGCATTTT
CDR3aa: CASSMGRLRPQHF

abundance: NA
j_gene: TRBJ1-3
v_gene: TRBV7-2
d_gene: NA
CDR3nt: TGTGCCAGCAGCTTACGGGGGGGAACTGGAAACACCATATATTTT
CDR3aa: CASSLRGGTGNTIYF

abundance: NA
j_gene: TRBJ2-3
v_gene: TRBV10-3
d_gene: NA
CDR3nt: TGTGCCATCAGTGGACAGACAGATACGCAGTATTTT
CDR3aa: CAISGQTDTQYF

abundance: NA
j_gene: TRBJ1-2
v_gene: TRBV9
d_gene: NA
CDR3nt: TGTGCCAGCAGCGTAGGTTACAACATAGTCTATGGCTACACCTTC
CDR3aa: CASSVGYNIVYGYTF

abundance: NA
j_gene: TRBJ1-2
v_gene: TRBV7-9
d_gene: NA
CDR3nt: TGTGCCAGCAGCTTCGCCAGGCCCGTATACTATGGCTACACCTTC
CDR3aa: CASSFARPVYYGYTF

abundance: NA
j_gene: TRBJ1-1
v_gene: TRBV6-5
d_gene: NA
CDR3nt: TGTGCCAGCAGTTACTACCGGACAGTGAACACTGAAGCTTTCTTT
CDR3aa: CASSYYRTVNTEAFF

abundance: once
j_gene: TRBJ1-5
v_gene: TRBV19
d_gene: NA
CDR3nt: TGTGCCAGTAGTATAAGAGTAAATCAGCCCCAGCATTTT
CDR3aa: CASSIRVNQPQHF

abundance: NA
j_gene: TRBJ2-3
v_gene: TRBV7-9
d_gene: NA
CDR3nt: TGTGCCAGCAGCTCTCAGTCCGGGGGGCCGGGAGATACGCAGTATTTT
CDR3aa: CASSSQSGGPGDTQYF

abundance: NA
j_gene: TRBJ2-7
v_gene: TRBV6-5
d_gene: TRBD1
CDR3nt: TGTGCCAGCAGCTTGACAGGGGACGAGCAGTACTTC
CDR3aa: CASSLTGDEQYF

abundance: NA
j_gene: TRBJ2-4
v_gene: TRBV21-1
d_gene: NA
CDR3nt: TGTGCCAGGGCTCCTAATACGGGGGGGGCGAAGAAAAACATTCAGTACTTC
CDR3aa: CARAPNTGGAKKNIQYF

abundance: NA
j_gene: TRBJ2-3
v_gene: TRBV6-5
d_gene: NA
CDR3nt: TGTGCCAGCAGCCTATCAGTCACAGATACGCAGTATTTT
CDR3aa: CASSLSVTDTQYF

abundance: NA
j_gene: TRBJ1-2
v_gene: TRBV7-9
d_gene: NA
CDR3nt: TGTGCCAGCAGTCTCGACAATAACTATGGCTACACCTTC
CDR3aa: CASSLDNNYGYTF

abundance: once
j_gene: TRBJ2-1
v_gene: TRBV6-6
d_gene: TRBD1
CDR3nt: TGTGCCAGCAGTCCCGGGACAGTATACAATGAGCAGTTCTTC
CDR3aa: CASSPGTVYNEQFF

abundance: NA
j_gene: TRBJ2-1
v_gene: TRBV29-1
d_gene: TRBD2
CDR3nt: TGCAGCGTGCGGACTAGGTCCTTCAATGAGCAGTTCTTC
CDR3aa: CSVRTRSFNEQFF

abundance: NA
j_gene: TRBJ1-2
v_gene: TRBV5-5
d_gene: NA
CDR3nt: TGTGCCAGCAGCTTGACAGGCGGCGGCTACACCTTC
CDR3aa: CASSLTGGGYTF

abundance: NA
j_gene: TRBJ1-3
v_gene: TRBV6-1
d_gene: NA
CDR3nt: TGTGCCAGCAGTGAATCGGGGCCATCTGGAAACACCATATATTTT
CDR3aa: CASSESGPSGNTIYF

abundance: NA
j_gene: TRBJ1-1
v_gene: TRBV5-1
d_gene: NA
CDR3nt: TGCGCCAGCAACGTACAGGGATTGAACACTGAAGCTTTCTTT
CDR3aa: CASNVQGLNTEAFF

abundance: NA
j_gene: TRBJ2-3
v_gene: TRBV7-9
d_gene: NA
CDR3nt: TGTGCCAGCAGCTTAGGGACCAGCACAGATACGCAGTATTTT
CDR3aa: CASSLGTSTDTQYF

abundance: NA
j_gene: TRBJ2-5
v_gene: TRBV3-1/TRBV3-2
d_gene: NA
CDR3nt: TGTGCCAGCCTACGAGGTGCGGCGACGGGGCAAGAGACCCAGTACTTC
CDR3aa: CASLRGAATGQETQYF

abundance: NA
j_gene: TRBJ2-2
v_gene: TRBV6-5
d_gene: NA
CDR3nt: TGTGCCGGGTGGGGCAGGGAGGCGAACACCGGGGAGCTGTTTTTT
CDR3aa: CAGWGREANTGELFF

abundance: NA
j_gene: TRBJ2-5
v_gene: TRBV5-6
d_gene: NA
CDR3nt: TGTGCCAGCAGTAAAGGAACAGGGACGCAGACCCAGTACTTC
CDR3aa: CASSKGTGTQTQYF

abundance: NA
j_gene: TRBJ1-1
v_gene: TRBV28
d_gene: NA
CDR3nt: TGTGCCAGCAGTTCCCCGGGATCTGAAGCTTTCTTT
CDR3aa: CASSSPGSEAFF

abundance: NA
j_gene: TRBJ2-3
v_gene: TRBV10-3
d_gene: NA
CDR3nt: TGTGCCATCAGTGGGCGAGCAGCAGATACGCAGTATTTT
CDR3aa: CAISGRAADTQYF

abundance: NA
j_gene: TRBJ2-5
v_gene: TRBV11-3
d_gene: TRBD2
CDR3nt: TGTGCCAGCAGCCCGTCCAAGGGACTAGCGGACTCGTACCAAGAGACCCAGTACTTC
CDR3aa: CASSPSKGLADSYQETQYF

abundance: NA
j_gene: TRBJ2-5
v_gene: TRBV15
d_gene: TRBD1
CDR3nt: TGTGCCACCAGCAGAGGTTTACGGACAGGGGGCGAGACCCAGTACTTC
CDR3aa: CATSRGLRTGGETQYF

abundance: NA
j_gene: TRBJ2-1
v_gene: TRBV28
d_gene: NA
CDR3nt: TGTGCCAGCAGTTTATCATGGTACAATGAGCAGTTCTTC
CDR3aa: CASSLSWYNEQFF

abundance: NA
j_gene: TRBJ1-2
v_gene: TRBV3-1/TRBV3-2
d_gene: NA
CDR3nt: TGTGCCAGCAGCCAAGACGGCCGCAATAACTATGGCTACACCTTC
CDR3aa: CASSQDGRNNYGYTF

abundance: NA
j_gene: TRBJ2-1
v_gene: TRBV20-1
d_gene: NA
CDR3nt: TGCAGTGCTACGGAAAATGAGCAGTTCTTC
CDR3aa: CSATENEQFF

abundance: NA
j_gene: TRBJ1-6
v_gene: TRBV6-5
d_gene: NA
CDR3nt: TGTGCCAGCAGTTACGGTCGGGGGGATTTTGATTCACCCCTCCACTTT
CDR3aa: CASSYGRGDFDSPLHF

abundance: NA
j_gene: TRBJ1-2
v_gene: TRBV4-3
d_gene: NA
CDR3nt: TGCGCCAGCAGCCAAGGGTTCAGGGTTAGTGGCTACACCTTC
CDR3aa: CASSQGFRVSGYTF

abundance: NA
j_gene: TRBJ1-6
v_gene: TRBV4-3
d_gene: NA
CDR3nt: TGCGCCAGCAGCCCCAGACAGGCGACGGATAATTCACCCCTCCACTTT
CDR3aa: CASSPRQATDNSPLHF

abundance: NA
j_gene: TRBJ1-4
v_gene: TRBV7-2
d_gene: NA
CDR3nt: TGTGCCAGCAGCTTAGATTTTGGGGTTCATGAAAAACTGTTTTTT
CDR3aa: CASSLDFGVHEKLFF

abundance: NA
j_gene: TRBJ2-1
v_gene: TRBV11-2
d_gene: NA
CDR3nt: TGTGCCAGCAGCTGGGCGGCTGGCTCCTACAATGAGCAGTTCTTC
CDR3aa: CASSWAAGSYNEQFF

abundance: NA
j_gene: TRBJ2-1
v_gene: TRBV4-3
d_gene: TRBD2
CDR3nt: TGCGCCAGCAGCCAAGTGGGCCCCGGACTAGCGGGAGTCAATGAGCAGTTCTTC
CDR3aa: CASSQVGPGLAGVNEQFF

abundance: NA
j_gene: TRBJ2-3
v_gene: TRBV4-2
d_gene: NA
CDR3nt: TGTGCCAGCAGACAAGGCTTCAGGGGAGAGGACACAGATACGCAGTATTTT
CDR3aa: CASRQGFRGEDTDTQYF